What follows are 17 T cell receptor beta chains derived from one specimen sequenced in a study of cytomegalovirus exposure and HLA in healthy donors. Use of 60 Vbeta and 13 Jbeta primers characterized the PCR. This table comes from immunoSEQ multiplex PCR, and its TCRdb copy is limited to in-frame clones, with some not included. The data show about 140,000 clones, around 80% seen once. The specimen was PBMCs. The origin of the receptors is a man aged 40-55 years in good health and CMV-seropositive.

The rearrangement links TRBV29-1 to TRBJ2-3; 7 bases line up with TRBD2. The V gene end was trimmed by 6 bases and the J gene end by 3 bases; junction bases not matched to a gene: 9. The CDR3 sequence is 14 residues long. CDR1 and CDR2 (germline): SQVTM, ANQGSEA. DNA of the CDR3: TGCAGCGTCCGTATGGGCGGGGGTACAGATACGCAGTATTTT. Its translation is CSVRMGGGTDTQYF.

The chain combines TRBV30 with TRBJ1-2, with 9 bases lining up with TRBD1. The germline V gene encodes CDR1 GTSNPN and CDR2 SVGIG (reference sequence). With V trimmed by 2 bases and J by 0 bases, 4 bases remained unmatched. This CDR3 is 15 amino acids long. CDR3 sequence: CAWSLQGATNYGYTF. The CDR3, as DNA: TGTGCCTGGAGTCTACAGGGGGCAACTAACTATGGCTACACCTTC.

Only one count was recorded for this clone. The J gene is TRBJ1-1, the V gene TRBV18; 7 positions agree with TRBD1. The CDR3 is made up of 15 amino acids. Per germline, CDR1 KGHSH and CDR2 LQKENI. V lost 4 bases, J lost 7 bases, and 12 bases stayed unmatched. The CDR3 region has the DNA TGTGCCAGCTCACTAAAGACAGGGACGATCTTTGAAGCTTTCTTT. This encodes CASSLKTGTIFEAFF.

This chain links TRBV1 with TRBJ2-7; TRBD2 is taken as the D call from the table, unchecked against the DNA. TRBV1 is a pseudogene locus. The CDR3 loop spans 18 amino acids. The CDR3 loop reads CTSSPKRASTSQTYEQYF. Written as DNA, the CDR3 is TGCACCAGCAGCCCTAAGAGAGCCTCGACTTCCCAAACTTACGAGCAGTACTTC.

The CDR3 region has the DNA TGCGCCAGCAGTGACGGGTTGGGGCCCCAGCATTTT. Its protein is CASSDGLGPQHF. The chain recombines TRBV10-2 with TRBJ1-5; D unclear. CDR1 WSHSY and CDR2 SAAADI come from the germline V gene. CDR3 length: 12 residues. Trimming took off 3 bases at V and 9 bases at J, with 9 bases between the two ends.

There are a few counts of this clone. The V gene is TRBV28, the J gene TRBJ2-1; 8 nucleotides match TRBD2. This CDR3 has 14 residues. J was trimmed by 15 bases and V by 4 bases; bases with no gene match: 14. The V gene's germline CDR1 is MDHEN and CDR2 SYDVKM. CDR3 sequence: CASSYGGVQGAGFF. The DNA of the CDR3 is TGTGCCAGCAGTTACGGGGGGGTACAGGGAGCAGGGTTCTTC.

V usage is TRBV7-2 and J usage is TRBJ1-2; possible D gene TRBD1, 5 bases. Trimming removed 2 bases at V and 5 bases at J, with 6 bases between. The germline V gene has CDR1 SGHTA and CDR2 FQGNSA. The CDR3 loop spans 12 amino acids. The CDR3 region is CASSLRGYGYTF. CDR3 coding DNA: TGTGCCAGCAGCTTAAGGGGTTATGGCTACACCTTC.

This clone came up a few times. The chain is built from TRBV6-5 and TRBJ2-5, with 8 bases fitting TRBD1. Germline V gene sequence: CDR1 MNHEY, CDR2 SVGAGI. CDR3 length equals 13 residues. The V gene end was trimmed by 5 bases and the J gene end by 3 bases; junction bases not matched to a gene: 2. DNA for the CDR3: TGTGCCAGCAGTCGGACAGGGAAAGAGACCCAGTACTTC. Translating gives CASSRTGKETQYF.

The CDR3 loop is CASSLAGRVNQPQHF. DNA of the CDR3: TGTGCCAGCAGCTTAGCGGGCAGAGTCAATCAGCCCCAGCATTTT. The chain links TRBV7-2 to TRBJ1-5; D is ambiguous. CDR1 and CDR2 from the germline V gene are SGHTA and FQGNSA. The V end was cut by 0 bases, the J end by 3 bases, with 9 bases between. CDR3 length: 15 amino acids.

For this clone: The sample holds other DNA sequences that translate to the same CDR3. The rearrangement joins TRBV27 to TRBJ1-1; D gene unclear. The CDR3 loop spans 12 amino acids. From germline, CDR1 is MNHEY and CDR2 SMNVEV (reference sequence). V was pared by 3 bases and J by 5 bases, with 7 bases between. In DNA, the CDR3 is TGTGCCAGCAGTTTTAGAGGGACTGAAGCTTTCTTT. This encodes CASSFRGTEAFF.

The chain employs TRBV19 and TRBJ1-2, with D possibly being TRBD1 (6 bases). Trimming stripped 5 bases from V and 4 bases from J, with 20 bases between. Germline V gene lookup returns CDR1 LNHDA and CDR2 SQIVND (reference sequence). The CDR3 runs to 16 residues. DNA for the CDR3: TGTGCCAGTAGTGATACCTTCAGGGGCGATGGCTATGGCTACACCTTC. It specifies CASSDTFRGDGYGYTF.

As for this clone: Because it lacks the conserved phenylalanine or tryptophan at the end, this CDR3 is likely a read error. The chain has TRBV5-1 and TRBJ1-1; D may be TRBD1 (6 bases). Germline lookup yields CDR1 SGHRS and CDR2 YFSETQ. CDR3 length equals 12 residues. V lost 0 bases, J lost 8 bases, and 8 bases lay in between. This chain's CDR3 is CASSLDRVEAFV. Here the CDR3 DNA reads TGCGCCAGCAGCTTGGACAGGGTGGAAGCTTTCGTT.

This clone was detected only a few times. The chain carries TRBV7-9 and TRBJ2-7; 8 bases line up with TRBD1. Germline CDR1 is SEHNR and CDR2 is FQNEAQ (reference sequence). The CDR3 consists of 16 residues. The J segment lost 3 bases and the V segment lost 5 bases, leaving 12 bases of the junction unmatched. As DNA, the CDR3 is TGTGCCAGCAGCGACCCGGCAGGGGGCGGCATCTACGAGCAGTACTTC. Its translation is CASSDPAGGGIYEQYF.

A few counts support this clone. The chain combines TRBV5-6 with TRBJ2-4; TRBD1 aligns across 7 bases. This CDR3 has 16 residues. Germline CDR1 and CDR2: SGHDT and YYEEEE. The V gene end was trimmed by 4 bases and the J gene end by 0 bases; junction bases not matched to a gene: 7. This CDR3 reads CASSVRQGLAKNIQYF. CDR3 bases: TGTGCCAGCAGCGTTAGACAGGGATTAGCCAAAAACATTCAGTACTTC. The full variable domain, rest sourced from reference TRBV5-6 and TRBJ2-4, is DAGVTQSPTHLIKTRGQQVTLRCSPKSGHDTVSWYQQALGQGPQFIFQYYEEEERQRGNFPDRFSGHQFPNYSSELNVNALLLGDSALYLCASSVRQGLAKNIQYFGAGTRLSVL.

J is TRBJ2-2 and V is TRBV2, with a weak D call TRBD2 (5 bases). The germline V gene has CDR1 SNHLY and CDR2 FYNNEI. CDR3 length equals 14 residues. With 6 bases removed from V and 5 bases from J, the gap between germline ends came to 13 bases. The CDR3 region has the DNA TGTGCCAGCAGCTTTTTGGCGGGTACCGGGGAGCTGTTTTTT. Translated, it gives CASSFLAGTGELFF.

The chain combines TRBV6-1 with TRBJ2-1; 10 positions match TRBD2. J lost 8 bases, V lost 4 bases, and 8 bases had no gene match. This CDR3 has 15 residues. Germline CDR1 reads MNHNS; CDR2 reads SASEGT. CDR3 region: CASSALPAGGHEQFF. CDR3 DNA: TGTGCCAGCAGTGCCCTTCCAGCGGGGGGGCATGAGCAGTTCTTC.

The chain links TRBV9 to TRBJ2-2; a possible D gene is TRBD2 (5 bases). V was trimmed by 0 bases and J by 4 bases, leaving 10 bases between them. This CDR3 comprises 15 residues. Germline V gene data show CDR1 as SGDLS and CDR2 as YYNGEE. Here the CDR3 DNA reads TGTGCCAGCAGCGTAGATGGACTCACCACCGGGGAGCTGTTTTTT. It specifies CASSVDGLTTGELFF.